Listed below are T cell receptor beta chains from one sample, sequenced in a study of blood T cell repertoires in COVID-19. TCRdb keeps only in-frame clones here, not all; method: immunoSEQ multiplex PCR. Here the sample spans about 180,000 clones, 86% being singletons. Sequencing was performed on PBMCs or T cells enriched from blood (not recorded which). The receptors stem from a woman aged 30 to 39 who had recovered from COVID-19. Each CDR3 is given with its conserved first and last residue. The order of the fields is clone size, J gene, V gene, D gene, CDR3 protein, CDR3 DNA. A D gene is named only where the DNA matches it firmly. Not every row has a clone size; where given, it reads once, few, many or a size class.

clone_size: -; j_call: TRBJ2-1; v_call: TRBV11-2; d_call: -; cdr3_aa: CASSGSGYSSYNEQFF; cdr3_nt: TGTGCCAGCAGCGGCAGCGGATATAGCTCCTACAATGAGCAGTTCTTC
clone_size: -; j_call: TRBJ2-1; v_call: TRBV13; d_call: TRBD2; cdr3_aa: CASSPRRLAGGGEQFF; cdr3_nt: TGTGCCAGCAGTCCCCGTCGACTAGCGGGAGGGGGCGAGCAGTTCTTC
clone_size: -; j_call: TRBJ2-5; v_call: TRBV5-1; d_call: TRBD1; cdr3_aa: CASSLEGQQETQYF; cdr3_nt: TGCGCCAGCAGCTTGGAGGGACAGCAAGAGACCCAGTACTTC
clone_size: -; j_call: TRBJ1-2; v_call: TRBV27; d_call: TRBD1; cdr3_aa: CASSPYSGTGFPQAYGYTF; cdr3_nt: TGTGCCAGCAGTCCGTATTCCGGGACAGGGTTCCCCCAAGCCTATGGCTACACCTTC
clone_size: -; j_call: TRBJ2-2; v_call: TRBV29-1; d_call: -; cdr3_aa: CSVEDGLAGNLNTGELFF; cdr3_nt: TGCAGCGTTGAAGATGGTTTGGCAGGGAACTTGAACACCGGGGAGCTGTTTTTT
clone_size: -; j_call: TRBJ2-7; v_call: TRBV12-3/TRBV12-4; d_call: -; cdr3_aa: CASSIPGYEQYF; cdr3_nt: TGTGCCAGCAGTATACCCGGCTACGAGCAGTACTTC
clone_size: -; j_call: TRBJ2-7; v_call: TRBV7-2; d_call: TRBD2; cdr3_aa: CASSLGPGGSGEQYF; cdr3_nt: TGTGCCAGCAGCTTAGGACCGGGAGGGTCGGGGGAGCAGTACTTC
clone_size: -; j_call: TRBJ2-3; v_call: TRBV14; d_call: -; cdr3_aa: CASSQEGSGGTDTQYF; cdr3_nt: TGTGCCAGCAGCCAAGAGGGATCGGGAGGCACAGATACGCAGTATTTT
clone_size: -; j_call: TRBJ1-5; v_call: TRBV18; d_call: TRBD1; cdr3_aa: CASSSGTVYSNQPQHF; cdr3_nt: TGTGCCAGCTCGTCCGGGACAGTATATAGCAATCAGCCCCAGCATTTT
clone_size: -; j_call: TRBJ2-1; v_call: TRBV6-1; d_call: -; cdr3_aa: CASSEVSLPHEQFF; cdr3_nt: TGTGCCAGCAGTGAAGTCTCCCTTCCCCATGAGCAGTTCTTC
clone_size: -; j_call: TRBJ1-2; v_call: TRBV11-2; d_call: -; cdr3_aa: CASSFSGTQALYGYTF; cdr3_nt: TGTGCCAGCAGCTTCTCAGGGACACAAGCTTTATATGGCTACACCTTC
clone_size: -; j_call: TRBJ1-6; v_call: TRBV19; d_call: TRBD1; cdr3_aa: CASRPGQGDSPLHF; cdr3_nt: TGTGCCAGCAGACCTGGACAGGGTGATTCACCCCTCCACTTT
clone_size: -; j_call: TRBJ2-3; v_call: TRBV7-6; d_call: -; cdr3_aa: CASSLAGNTDTQYF; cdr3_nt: TGTGCCAGCAGTCTGGCGGGAAACACAGATACGCAGTATTTT
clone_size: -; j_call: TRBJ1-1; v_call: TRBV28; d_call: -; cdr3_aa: CASSLRSSEAFF; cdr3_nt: TGTGCCAGCAGTTTGCGGAGTAGTGAAGCTTTCTTT
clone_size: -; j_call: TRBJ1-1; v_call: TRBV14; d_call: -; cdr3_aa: CASSFTLNTEAFF; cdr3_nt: TGTGCCAGCAGCTTCACTCTGAACACTGAAGCTTTCTTT
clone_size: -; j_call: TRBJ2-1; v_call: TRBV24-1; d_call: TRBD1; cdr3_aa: CATSLGQGSGIPEQFF; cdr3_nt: TGTGCCACCTCACTGGGACAGGGGTCCGGTATACCTGAGCAGTTCTTC
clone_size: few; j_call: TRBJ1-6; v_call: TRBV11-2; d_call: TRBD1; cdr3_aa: CASSRDRGSPLHF; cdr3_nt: TGTGCCAGCAGCAGGGACAGGGGATCACCCCTCCACTTT
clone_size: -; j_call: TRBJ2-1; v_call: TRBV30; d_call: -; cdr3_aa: CACRRASYNEQFF; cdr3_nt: TGTGCCTGCCGCAGGGCCTCCTACAATGAGCAGTTCTTC
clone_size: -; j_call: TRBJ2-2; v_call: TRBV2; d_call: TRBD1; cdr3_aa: CASSGDRRRPALWTGELFF; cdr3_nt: TGTGCCAGCAGTGGGGACAGGCGCCGCCCCGCTTTATGGACCGGGGAGCTGTTTTTT
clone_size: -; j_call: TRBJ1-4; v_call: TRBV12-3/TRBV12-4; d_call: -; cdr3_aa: CASRDDHGTLFF; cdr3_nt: TGTGCCAGCAGAGATGACCACGGGACTCTATTTTTT
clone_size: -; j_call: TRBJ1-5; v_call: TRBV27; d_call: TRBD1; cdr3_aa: CASSFTGGYQPQHF; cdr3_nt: TGTGCCAGCAGTTTCACAGGGGGCTATCAGCCCCAGCATTTT
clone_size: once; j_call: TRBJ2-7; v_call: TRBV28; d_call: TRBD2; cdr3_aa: CASSPSGALAGLKKTREQYF; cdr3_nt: TGTGCCAGCAGTCCTAGTGGGGCACTAGCGGGACTTAAAAAGACTCGCGAGCAGTACTTC
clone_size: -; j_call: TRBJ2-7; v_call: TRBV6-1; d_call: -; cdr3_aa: CASTRDSSSYEQYF; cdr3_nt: TGTGCCAGCACCCGGGACTCCAGCTCCTACGAGCAGTACTTC
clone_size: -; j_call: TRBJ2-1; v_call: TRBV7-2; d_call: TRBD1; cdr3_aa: CASSLGTGKGYNEQFF; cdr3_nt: TGTGCCAGCAGCTTGGGGACAGGGAAGGGGTACAATGAGCAGTTCTTC
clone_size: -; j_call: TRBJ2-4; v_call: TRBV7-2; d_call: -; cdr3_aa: CASSDRRAKNIQYF; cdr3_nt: TGTGCCAGCAGCGACAGGCGGGCCAAAAACATTCAGTACTTC
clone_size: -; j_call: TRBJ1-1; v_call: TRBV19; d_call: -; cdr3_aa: CASSQKWTETVAFF; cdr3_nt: TGTGCCAGTAGTCAAAAATGGACCGAGACAGTCGCTTTCTTT
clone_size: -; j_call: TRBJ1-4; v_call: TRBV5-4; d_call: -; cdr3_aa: CASSLAPDNREKLFF; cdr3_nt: TGTGCCAGCAGCTTGGCCCCGGACAATCGTGAAAAACTGTTTTTT
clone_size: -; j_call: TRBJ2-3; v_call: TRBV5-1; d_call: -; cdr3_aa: CASSTLTSTDTQYF; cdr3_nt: TGCGCCAGCAGCACCCTGACTAGCACAGATACGCAGTATTTT
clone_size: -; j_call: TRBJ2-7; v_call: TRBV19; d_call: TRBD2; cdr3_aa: CASSISAGLETYEQYF; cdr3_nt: TGTGCCAGTAGTATCTCTGCGGGACTAGAGACTTACGAGCAGTACTTC
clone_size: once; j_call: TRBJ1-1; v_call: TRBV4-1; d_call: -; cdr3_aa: CASSQDLFISGAEAFF; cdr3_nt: TGCGCCAGCAGCCAAGATTTATTTATTTCGGGGGCTGAAGCTTTCTTT
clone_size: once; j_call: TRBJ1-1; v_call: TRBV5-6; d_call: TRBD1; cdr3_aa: CASSPPWTGEAFF; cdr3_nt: TGTGCCAGCAGCCCCCCCTGGACAGGGGAAGCTTTCTTT
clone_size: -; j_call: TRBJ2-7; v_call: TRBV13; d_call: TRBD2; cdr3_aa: CASSTRLAGGYEQYF; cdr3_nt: TGTGCCAGCAGCACCCGACTAGCGGGGGGCTACGAGCAGTACTTC
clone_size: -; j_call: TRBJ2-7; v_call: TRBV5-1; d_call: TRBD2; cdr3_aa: CASSLAGTSGTNEQYF; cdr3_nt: TGCGCCAGCAGCTTGGCCGGGACTAGCGGGACCAACGAGCAGTACTTC
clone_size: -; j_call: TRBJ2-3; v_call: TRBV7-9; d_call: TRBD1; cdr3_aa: CASSFPDRASDTQYF; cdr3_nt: TGTGCCAGCAGCTTTCCGGACAGGGCTAGTGATACGCAGTATTTT
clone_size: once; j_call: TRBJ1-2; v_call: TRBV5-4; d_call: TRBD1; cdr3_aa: CASSDATLRQGAQGYTF; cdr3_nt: TGTGCCAGCAGCGATGCCACCCTCCGACAGGGGGCACAGGGCTACACCTTC
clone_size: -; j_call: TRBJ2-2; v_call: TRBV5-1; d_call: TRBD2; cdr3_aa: CASSRSGDATGELFF; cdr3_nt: TGCGCCAGCAGTCGTAGCGGGGATGCCACCGGGGAGCTGTTTTTT
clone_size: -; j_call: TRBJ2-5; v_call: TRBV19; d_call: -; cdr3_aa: CASSLKTGQETQYF; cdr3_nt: TGTGCCAGTAGTCTCAAGACAGGCCAAGAGACCCAGTACTTC
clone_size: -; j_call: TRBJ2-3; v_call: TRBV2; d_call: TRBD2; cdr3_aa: CASSGSGRITDTQYF; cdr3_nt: TGTGCCAGCAGTGGAAGCGGGAGAATTACAGATACGCAGTATTTT
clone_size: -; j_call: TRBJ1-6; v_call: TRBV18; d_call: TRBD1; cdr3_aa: CASSPQKTGVVSSPLHF; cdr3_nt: TGTGCCAGCTCACCCCAAAAGACAGGGGTAGTTAGTTCACCCCTCCACTTT
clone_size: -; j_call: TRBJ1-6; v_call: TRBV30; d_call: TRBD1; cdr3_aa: CAWGQGWNSPLHF; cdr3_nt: TGTGCCTGGGGACAGGGTTGGAATTCACCCCTCCACTTT
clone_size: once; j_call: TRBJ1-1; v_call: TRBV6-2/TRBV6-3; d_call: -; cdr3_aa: CASSYPRGGAAEAFF; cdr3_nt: TGTGCCAGCAGTTACCCGCGTGGGGGGGCCGCTGAAGCTTTCTTT
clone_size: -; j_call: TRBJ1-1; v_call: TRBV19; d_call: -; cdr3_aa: CASSERAMNTEAFF; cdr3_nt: TGTGCCAGTAGTGAGAGGGCAATGAACACTGAAGCTTTCTTT